What follows describes a single TCR beta chain. This clone has more than one count but fewer than ten. No antigen is known for it. The input lacks base qualities; no much larger clone sits a single base away. The sample comes from a study of control samples from healthy donors and cancer patients (dated by TCRdb to the early 2020s). V is clipped by 3 bases and J by 1 base, and the sequence between their germline boundaries is 12 bases long. Looking up the germline V gene yields CDR1 MRHNA and CDR2 SNTAGT. From its cysteine to its phenylalanine, the CDR3 spans 16 amino acids. Just the 48-base CDR3 DNA is kept, in frame starting at base 1. Library prep was done by the immunoSEQ multiplex PCR assay. What TCRdb holds here is the immuneACCESS table cut down to in-frame rearrangements. Part of the clones is not present; checked against another copy, under half of the missing clones reflect an unresolved V gene, and the others are unexplained. This sample lists 130,000 to 150,000 clones; roughly 89% were detected once. The top ten clones comprise 11% of the sample.

The TCR comes from a man aged 25-45 years in good health. The sequence is built from TRBV6-4 and TRBJ2-2; the best D guess is TRBD1, with 6 bases matching. The material sequenced was blood. The DNA reads as follows: TGTGCCAGCAGTGATGTAGGACAGCGGAACACCGGGGAGCTGTTTTTT. Translated, it reads CASSDVGQRNTGELFF.